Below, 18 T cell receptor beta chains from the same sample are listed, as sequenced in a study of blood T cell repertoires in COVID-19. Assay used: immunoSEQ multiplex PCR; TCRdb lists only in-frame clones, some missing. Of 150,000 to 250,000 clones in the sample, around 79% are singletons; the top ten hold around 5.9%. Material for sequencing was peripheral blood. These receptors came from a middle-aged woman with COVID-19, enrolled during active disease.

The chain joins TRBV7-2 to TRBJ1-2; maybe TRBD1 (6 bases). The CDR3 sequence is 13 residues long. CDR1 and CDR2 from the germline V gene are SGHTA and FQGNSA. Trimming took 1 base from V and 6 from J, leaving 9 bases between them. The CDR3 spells CASSLGPGDGYTF. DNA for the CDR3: TGTGCCAGCAGCTTAGGACCAGGGGATGGCTACACCTTC.

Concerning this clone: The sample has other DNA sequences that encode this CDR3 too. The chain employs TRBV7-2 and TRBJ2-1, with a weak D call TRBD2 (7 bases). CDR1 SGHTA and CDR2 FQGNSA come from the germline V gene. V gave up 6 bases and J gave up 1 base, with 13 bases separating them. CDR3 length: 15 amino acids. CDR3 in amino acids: CASRRGGSSYNEQFF. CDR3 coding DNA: TGTGCCAGCAGGCGCGGGGGCTCATCCTACAATGAGCAGTTCTTC.

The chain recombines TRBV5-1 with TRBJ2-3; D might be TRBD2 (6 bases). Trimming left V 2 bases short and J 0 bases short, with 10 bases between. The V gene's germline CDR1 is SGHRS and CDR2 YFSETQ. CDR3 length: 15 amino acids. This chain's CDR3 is CASSFAGLSTDTQYF. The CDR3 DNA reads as TGCGCCAGCAGCTTTGCAGGACTAAGCACAGATACGCAGTATTTT.

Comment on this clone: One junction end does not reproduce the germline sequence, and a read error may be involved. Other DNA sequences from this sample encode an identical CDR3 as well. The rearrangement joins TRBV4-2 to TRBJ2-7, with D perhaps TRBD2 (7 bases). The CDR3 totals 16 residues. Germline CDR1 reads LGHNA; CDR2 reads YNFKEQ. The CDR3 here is CASSQDPAGHAYEQYF. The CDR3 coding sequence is TGTGCCAGCAGTCAAGACCCAGCGGGACACGCCTACGAGCAGTACTTC.

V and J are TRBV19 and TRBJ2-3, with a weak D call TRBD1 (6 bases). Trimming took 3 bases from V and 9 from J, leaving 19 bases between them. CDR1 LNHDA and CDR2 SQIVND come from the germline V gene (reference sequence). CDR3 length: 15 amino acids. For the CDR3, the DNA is TGTGCCAGTAGTATGGGACCGCTCGGACAGATAACGCAGTATTTT. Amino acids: CASSMGPLGQITQYF.

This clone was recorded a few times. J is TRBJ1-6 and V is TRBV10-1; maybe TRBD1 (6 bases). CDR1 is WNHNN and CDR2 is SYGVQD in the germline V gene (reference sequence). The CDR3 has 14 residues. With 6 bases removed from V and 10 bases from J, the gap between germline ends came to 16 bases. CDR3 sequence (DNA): TGCGCCAGCAGCGAGCACAGGGTCCGGTCACCCCTCCACTTT. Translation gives CASSEHRVRSPLHF.

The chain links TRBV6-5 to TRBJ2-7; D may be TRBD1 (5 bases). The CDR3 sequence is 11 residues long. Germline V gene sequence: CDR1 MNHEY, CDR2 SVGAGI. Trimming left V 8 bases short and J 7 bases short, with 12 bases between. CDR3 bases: TGTGCCAGCGGAAGGGGTGGGGAGCAGTACTTC. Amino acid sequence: CASGRGGEQYF.

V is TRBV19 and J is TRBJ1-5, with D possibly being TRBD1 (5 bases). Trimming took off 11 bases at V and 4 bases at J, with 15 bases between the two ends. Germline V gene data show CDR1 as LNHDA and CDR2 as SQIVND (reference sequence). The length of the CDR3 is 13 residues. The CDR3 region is CAASGAGNQPQHF. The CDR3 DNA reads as TGTGCCGCTTCTGGGGCCGGGAATCAGCCCCAGCATTTT.

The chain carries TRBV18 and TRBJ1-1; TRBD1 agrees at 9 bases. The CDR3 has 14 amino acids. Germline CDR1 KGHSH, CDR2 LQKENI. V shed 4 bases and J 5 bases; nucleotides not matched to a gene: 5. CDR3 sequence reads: CASSQGTGWTEAFF. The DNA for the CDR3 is TGTGCCAGCTCACAGGGGACAGGGTGGACTGAAGCTTTCTTT.

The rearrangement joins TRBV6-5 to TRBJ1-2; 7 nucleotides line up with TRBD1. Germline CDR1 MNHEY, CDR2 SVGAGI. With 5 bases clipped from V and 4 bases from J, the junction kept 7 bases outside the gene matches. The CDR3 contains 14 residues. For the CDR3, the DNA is TGTGCCAGCAGTCCCGGGACAGTCTCCTATGGCTACACCTTC. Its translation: CASSPGTVSYGYTF.

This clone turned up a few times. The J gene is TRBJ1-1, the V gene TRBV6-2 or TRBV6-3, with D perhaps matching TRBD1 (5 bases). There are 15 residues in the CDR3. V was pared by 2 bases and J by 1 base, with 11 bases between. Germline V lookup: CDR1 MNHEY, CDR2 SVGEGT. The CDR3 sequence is CASSYIAGGNTEAFF. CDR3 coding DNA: TGTGCCAGCAGTTACATCGCGGGGGGGAACACTGAAGCTTTCTTT.

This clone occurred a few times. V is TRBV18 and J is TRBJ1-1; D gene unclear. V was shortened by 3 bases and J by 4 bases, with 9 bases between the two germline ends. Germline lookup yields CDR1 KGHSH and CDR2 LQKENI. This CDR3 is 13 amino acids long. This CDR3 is CASSPGEFTEAFF. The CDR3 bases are TGTGCCAGCTCACCTGGGGAGTTCACTGAAGCTTTCTTT.

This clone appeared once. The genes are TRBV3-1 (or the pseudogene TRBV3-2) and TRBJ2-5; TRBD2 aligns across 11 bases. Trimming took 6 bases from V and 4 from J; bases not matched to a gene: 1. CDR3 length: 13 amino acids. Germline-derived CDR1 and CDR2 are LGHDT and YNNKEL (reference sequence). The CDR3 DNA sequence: TGTGCCAGCAGAACTAGCGGGAGAGAGACCCAGTACTTC. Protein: CASRTSGRETQYF.

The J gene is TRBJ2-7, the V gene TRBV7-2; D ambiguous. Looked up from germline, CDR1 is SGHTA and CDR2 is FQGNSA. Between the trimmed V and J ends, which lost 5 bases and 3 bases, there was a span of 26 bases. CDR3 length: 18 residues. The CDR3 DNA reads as TGTGCCAGCAGCCCATTCGCGGAAGGAAGGTATATCGGCTACGAGCAGTACTTC. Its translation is CASSPFAEGRYIGYEQYF.

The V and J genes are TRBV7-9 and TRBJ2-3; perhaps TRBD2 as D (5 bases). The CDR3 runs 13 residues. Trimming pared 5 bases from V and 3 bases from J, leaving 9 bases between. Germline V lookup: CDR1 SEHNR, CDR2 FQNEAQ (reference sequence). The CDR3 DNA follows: TGTGCCAGCAGCCACGGGGATACAGATACGCAGTATTTT. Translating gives CASSHGDTDTQYF.

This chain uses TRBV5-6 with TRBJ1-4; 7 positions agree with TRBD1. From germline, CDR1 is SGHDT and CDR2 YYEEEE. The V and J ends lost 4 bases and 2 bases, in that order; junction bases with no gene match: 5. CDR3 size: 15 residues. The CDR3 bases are TGTGCCAGCAGCCAGCCGACAGGGACTAATGAAAAACTGTTTTTT. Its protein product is CASSQPTGTNEKLFF.

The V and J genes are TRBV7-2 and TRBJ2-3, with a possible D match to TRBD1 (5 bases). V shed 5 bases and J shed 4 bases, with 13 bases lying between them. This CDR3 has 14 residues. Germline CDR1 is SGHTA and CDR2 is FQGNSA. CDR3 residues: CASSQNPGSDTQYF. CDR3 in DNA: TGTGCCAGCAGCCAAAATCCAGGGTCAGATACGCAGTATTTT.

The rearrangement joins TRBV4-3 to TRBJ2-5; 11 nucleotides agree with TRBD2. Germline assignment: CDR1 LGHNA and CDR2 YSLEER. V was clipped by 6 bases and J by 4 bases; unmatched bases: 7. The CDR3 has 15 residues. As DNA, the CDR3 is TGCGCCAGCAGTCGTAGCGGGGGGGCAGGAGAGACCCAGTACTTC. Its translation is CASSRSGGAGETQYF.